The 17 T cell receptor beta chains presented below share a single source sample, sequenced in a study of T cell responses to AZD1222 COVID-19 vaccine. Measured with immunoSEQ multiplex PCR; TCRdb has only the in-frame clones, and not every one. The sample gives 130,000 or so clones, about 92% of which show up once; around 0.9% is in the top ten. Sequences were derived from peripheral blood, sampled on day 0 of MenACWY control vaccination. These receptor sequences come from an adult in good health.

This chain links TRBV14 with TRBJ1-4; D is unresolved. The germline CDR1 and CDR2 sequences are SGHDN and FVKESK. The CDR3 sequence is 15 residues long. Trimming removed 0 bases from V and 10 bases from J, with 15 bases in between. The CDR3 loop is CASSQDLDGSRKLFF. In DNA, the CDR3 is TGTGCCAGCAGCCAAGATCTTGATGGTAGCCGAAAACTGTTTTTT. Full variable domain (rest looked up from reference TRBV14 and TRBJ1-4): EAGVTQFPSHSVIEKGQTVTLRCDPISGHDNLYWYRRVMGKEIKFLLHFVKESKQDESGMPNNRFLAERTGGTYSTLKVQPAELEDSGVYFCASSQDLDGSRKLFFGSGTQLSVL.

This clone was observed a single time. J is TRBJ1-5 and V is TRBV6-5, with a possible D match to TRBD1 (5 bases). The CDR3 has 14 amino acids. V gave up 6 bases and J gave up 4 bases, with 13 bases separating them. Germline CDR1 reads MNHEY; CDR2 reads SVGAGI. The CDR3 loop reads CASRVRDGNQPQHF. As DNA, the CDR3 is TGTGCCAGCAGGGTCCGGGACGGAAATCAGCCCCAGCATTTT.

The chain is built from TRBV4-2 and TRBJ1-1; no reliable D call. Trimming left V 0 bases short and J 4 bases short, with 9 bases between. The CDR3 is made up of 14 amino acids. Per the germline V gene, CDR1 is LGHNA and CDR2 is YNFKEQ. CDR3 residues: CASSQDPGSTEAFF. CDR3 DNA sequence: TGTGCCAGCAGCCAAGATCCAGGAAGCACTGAAGCTTTCTTT.

The chain links TRBV5-6 to TRBJ1-5; TRBD1 aligns across 7 bases. CDR3 size: 17 residues. Germline V gene sequence: CDR1 SGHDT, CDR2 YYEEEE. V lost 2 bases to trimming and J lost 5 bases; unmatched junction nucleotides: 13. CDR3 loop: CASSFFRGREVDQPQHF. The CDR3 bases are TGTGCCAGCAGCTTTTTTAGGGGGCGAGAGGTCGATCAGCCCCAGCATTTT.

The V gene is TRBV7-8, the J gene TRBJ1-5; no definite D call. The CDR3 has 15 residues. Germline CDR1 and CDR2: SGHVS and FQNEAQ. V was clipped by 6 bases and J by 2 bases, with 14 bases between them. As DNA, the CDR3 is TGTGCCAGCAGTCTAGCTAGGACGCGCAATCAGCCCCAGCATTTT. Its translation: CASSLARTRNQPQHF.

This chain uses TRBV30 with TRBJ1-2, with 8 bases that match TRBD1. The CDR3 is made up of 13 amino acids. V shed 4 bases, J shed 5 bases, and the junction held 6 bases outside the gene matches. Germline V CDR1 and CDR2: GTSNPN, SVGIG (reference sequence). Written as DNA, the CDR3 is TGTGCCTGGAATTTTCGGACAGGGTATGGCTACACCTTC. Encoded protein: CAWNFRTGYGYTF. The full variable domain, rest sourced from reference TRBV30 and TRBJ1-2, is SQTIHQWPATLVQPVGSPLSLECTVEGTSNPNLYWYRQAAGRGLQLLFYSVGIGQISSEVPQNLSASRPQDRQFILSSKKLLLSDSGFYLCAWNFRTGYGYTFGSGTRLTVV.

The rearrangement uses TRBV6-1 and TRBJ1-5; the match to TRBD1 covers 9 bases. Germline V lookup: CDR1 MNHNS, CDR2 SASEGT. This CDR3 is 17 amino acids long. After removal of 4 bases from V and 7 bases from J, the junction contained 14 bases not matched to a gene. CDR3 sequence: CASSGGSGTGIGQPQHF. CDR3 bases: TGTGCCAGCAGTGGGGGGTCCGGGACAGGGATTGGACAGCCCCAGCATTTT.

The chain employs TRBV7-2 and TRBJ2-2, with TRBD1 matching 9 bases. Trimming took 5 bases from V and 4 from J; bases not matched to a gene: 8. Germline values: CDR1 SGHTA, CDR2 FQGNSA. CDR3 length: 16 residues. The CDR3 region is CASSTGQGGGTGELFF. The CDR3 DNA follows: TGTGCCAGCAGCACGGGACAGGGAGGAGGCACCGGGGAGCTGTTTTTT.

V is TRBV7-9 and J is TRBJ1-2; possibly TRBD1 for D (6 bases). This CDR3 contains 14 residues. V was shortened by 5 bases and J by 4 bases, with 14 bases between the two germline ends. Germline values: CDR1 SEHNR, CDR2 FQNEAQ (reference sequence). In DNA form, the CDR3 reads TGTGCCAGCAGCAAAGTCGGGGGCTTCTATGGCTACACCTTC. Encoded protein: CASSKVGGFYGYTF.

V usage is TRBV20-1 and J usage is TRBJ2-7; no clear D gene. Looked up from germline, CDR1 is DFQATT and CDR2 is SNEGSKA (reference sequence). Between the trimmed V and J ends, which lost 3 bases and 0 bases, there was a span of 12 bases. The CDR3 consists of 14 residues. The CDR3 protein is CSASGGESSYEQYF. In nucleotides, the CDR3 is TGCAGTGCTAGTGGCGGTGAGAGCTCCTACGAGCAGTACTTC.

Written as DNA, the CDR3 is TGCGCCAGCAGCTTGGATCCAGGGGGCTATGGCTACACCTTC. Protein: CASSLDPGGYGYTF. V gene TRBV5-1 combines with J gene TRBJ1-2; 7 bases map to TRBD1. There are 14 residues in the CDR3. V shed 0 bases and J 4 bases; nucleotides not matched to a gene: 3. The V gene's germline CDR1 is SGHRS and CDR2 YFSETQ.

J is TRBJ1-1 and V is TRBV12-3 or TRBV12-4; D remains ambiguous. V was shortened by 7 bases and J by 0 bases, with 9 bases between the two germline ends. The length of the CDR3 is 13 residues. The CDR3 here is CASTQDLNTEAFF. The CDR3 DNA reads TGTGCCAGCACCCAGGATTTGAACACTGAAGCTTTCTTT.

The J gene is TRBJ1-1, the V gene TRBV28; no clear D. Germline lookup yields CDR1 MDHEN and CDR2 SYDVKM. Trimming took 7 bases from V and 6 from J, leaving 21 bases between them. The CDR3 has 15 residues. CDR3 sequence: CASIGEYDRAAEAFF. The CDR3 nucleotides read TGTGCCAGCATTGGGGAATACGACCGGGCTGCTGAAGCTTTCTTT.

J is TRBJ2-1 and V is TRBV28; tentative D call: TRBD2 (5 bases). The V end was cut by 1 base, the J end by 0 bases, with 7 bases between. The CDR3 extends over 15 amino acids. The germline CDR1 and CDR2 sequences are MDHEN and SYDVKM. The CDR3 protein is CASSLLGSSYNEQFF. The CDR3 nucleotides read TGTGCCAGCAGTTTATTGGGGAGCTCCTACAATGAGCAGTTCTTC. Filled out from reference TRBV28 and TRBJ2-1, the complete variable domain reads DVKVTQSSRYLVKRTGEKVFLECVQDMDHENMFWYRQDPGLGLRLIYFSYDVKMKEKGDIPEGYSVSREKKERFSLILESASTNQTSMYLCASSLLGSSYNEQFFGPGTRLTVL.

This sequence joins TRBV2 and TRBJ1-4; D is unclear. The CDR3 runs 11 residues. The V end lost 10 bases, the J end lost 7 bases, and 10 bases lay between the germline ends. Germline values: CDR1 SNHLY, CDR2 FYNNEI. CDR3 nucleotides: TGTGCCATCACTTGGGGTGAAAAACTGTTTTTT. This sequence encodes CAITWGEKLFF.

The chain uses TRBV13 and TRBJ1-3; D remains unclear. Germline loops: CDR1 PRHDT, CDR2 FYEKMQ (reference sequence). The V end lost 0 bases, the J end lost 4 bases, and 10 bases lay between the germline ends. The CDR3 is 15 residues long. The CDR3 is CASSLGWGDGNTIYF. CDR3 in DNA: TGTGCCAGCAGCTTAGGCTGGGGAGACGGAAACACCATATATTTT.

Only one count was recorded for this clone. The chain is built from TRBV14 and TRBJ2-1; a possible D gene is TRBD2 (7 bases). CDR3 size: 13 residues. V was pared by 1 base and J by 12 bases, with 13 bases between. Germline CDR1 and CDR2: SGHDN and FVKESK. CDR3 coding DNA: TGTGCCAGCAGCCAAGTATCGCGGGGGCCGCAGTTCTTC. It codes for CASSQVSRGPQFF. The full variable domain, its missing parts supplied by reference TRBV14 and TRBJ2-1, is EAGVTQFPSHSVIEKGQTVTLRCDPISGHDNLYWYRRVMGKEIKFLLHFVKESKQDESGMPNNRFLAERTGGTYSTLKVQPAELEDSGVYFCASSQVSRGPQFFGPGTRLTVL.